Below, 15 T cell receptor beta chains from the same sample are listed, as sequenced in a study of T cell changes during pregnancy in multiple sclerosis. Clones were sequenced by immunoSEQ multiplex PCR, and TCRdb holds only the in-frame ones, with some missing. Here the sample spans about 44,000 clones, over 80% being singletons. The sequencing sample was made of peripheral blood. The receptors were sampled from a female donor with multiple sclerosis, enrolled in a pregnancy study.

V and J are TRBV6-5 and TRBJ2-7; D remains ambiguous. The germline V gene encodes CDR1 MNHEY and CDR2 SVGAGI. The CDR3 runs 13 residues. V lost 2 bases and J 1 base, leaving 6 bases between the germline ends. The CDR3 DNA sequence: TGTGCCAGCAGTTACGCTGGATCCTACGAGCAGTACTTC. Amino acids: CASSYAGSYEQYF.

The chain carries TRBV13 and TRBJ2-2; no firm D call. The CDR3 loop spans 15 amino acids. CDR1 and CDR2 (germline): PRHDT, FYEKMQ (reference sequence). Trimming took 0 bases from V and 2 from J, leaving 7 bases between them. The chain's CDR3 is CASSLGLLNTGELFF. The CDR3 DNA is TGTGCCAGCAGCTTAGGGCTATTAAACACCGGGGAGCTGTTTTTT. Full variable domain (missing parts from reference TRBV13 and TRBJ2-2): AAGVIQSPRHLIKEKRETATLKCYPIPRHDTVYWYQQGPGQDPQFLISFYEKMQSDKGSIPDRFSAQQFSDYHSELNMSSLELGDSALYFCASSLGLLNTGELFFGEGSRLTVL.

As DNA, the CDR3 is TGTGCCAGCGGTCTCTGGCCTTCATATGGCTACACCTTC. Translation gives CASGLWPSYGYTF. The chain combines TRBV5-6 with TRBJ1-2; D is undetermined. V was cut by 7 bases and J by 5 bases, with 15 bases left in between. The germline V gene encodes CDR1 SGHDT and CDR2 YYEEEE. This CDR3 region has 13 residues.

The CDR3 spells CASSRDPAYEQYF. The CDR3, as DNA: TGCGCCAGCAGCCGGGACCCCGCCTACGAGCAGTACTTC. This sequence joins TRBV5-1 and TRBJ2-7; D is tentatively TRBD1 or TRBD2 (5 bases each). Trimming took off 4 bases at V and 2 bases at J, with 10 bases between the two ends. CDR3 length equals 13 residues. Germline CDR1 is SGHRS and CDR2 is YFSETQ.

The chain employs TRBV30 and TRBJ1-4; D uncertain. V gave up 3 bases and J gave up 7 bases, with 15 bases separating them. The germline V gene has CDR1 GTSNPN and CDR2 SVGIG (reference sequence). This CDR3 comprises 14 residues. As DNA, the CDR3 is TGTGCCTGGAGCGCTAGCGGGTTCGCTGAAAAACTGTTTTTT. It encodes CAWSASGFAEKLFF.

This clone was seen once. The rearrangement links TRBV28 to TRBJ2-7; D may match TRBD1 or TRBD2 (5 bases each). Germline loops: CDR1 MDHEN, CDR2 SYDVKM. Trimming removed 7 bases at V and 0 bases at J, with 13 bases between. The CDR3 sequence is 14 residues long. The CDR3 nucleotides are TGTGCCAGCAACCCGGGACCAAACTCCTACGAGCAGTACTTC. This codes for CASNPGPNSYEQYF.

This chain connects TRBV7-9 to TRBJ1-1, with a weak D call TRBD1 (5 bases). This CDR3 has 16 residues. CDR1 and CDR2 (germline): SEHNR, FQNEAQ (reference sequence). The V end was cut by 5 bases, the J end by 2 bases, with 18 bases between. The CDR3 nucleotides read TGTGCCAGCAGCCACGCAATCCGGGACGGTAACACTGAAGCTTTCTTT. Encoded protein: CASSHAIRDGNTEAFF. Filled out from reference TRBV7-9 and TRBJ1-1, the complete variable domain reads DTGVSQNPRHKITKRGQNVTFRCDPISEHNRLYWYRQTLGQGPEFLTYFQNEAQLEKSRLLSDRFSAERPKGSFSTLEIQRTEQGDSAMYLCASSHAIRDGNTEAFFGQGTRLTVV.

This clone was recorded only once. CDR3 DNA: TGTGCCAGCAGCCCGGAGGCCCCCTACAATGAGCAGTTCTTC. Translating gives CASSPEAPYNEQFF. This chain joins TRBV11-3 and TRBJ2-1; D possibly corresponds to TRBD2 (5 bases). Germline CDR1 and CDR2: SGHNT and YENEEA. Trimming cost V 5 bases and J 2 bases, with 10 bases left between them. This CDR3 contains 14 residues.

This chain links TRBV7-6 with TRBJ2-7; possible D gene TRBD2, 5 bases. The V end lost 2 bases, the J end lost 6 bases, and 11 bases lay between the germline ends. CDR3 length: 13 amino acids. Germline lookup yields CDR1 SGHVS and CDR2 FNYEAQ. Here the CDR3 DNA reads TGTGCCAGCAGCTTACCCGAGGGTGGCGAGCAGTACTTC. The encoded protein is CASSLPEGGEQYF. The whole variable domain, filled in from reference TRBV7-6 and TRBJ2-7, reads GAGVSQSPRYKVTKRGQDVALRCDPISGHVSLYWYRQALGQGPEFLTYFNYEAQQDKSGLPNDRFSAERPEGSISTLTIQRTEQRDSAMYRCASSLPEGGEQYFGPGTRLTVT.

The chain carries TRBV27 and TRBJ2-1; the match to TRBD2 covers 10 bases. V lost 5 bases to trimming and J lost 9 bases; unmatched junction nucleotides: 13. The CDR3 spans 16 residues. From germline, CDR1 is MNHEY and CDR2 SMNVEV (reference sequence). CDR3 DNA sequence: TGTGCCAGCAGTCCAATCCGTTCTAGCGGGAGCCCTGAGCAGTTCTTC. Its translation: CASSPIRSSGSPEQFF.

The V gene is TRBV2, the J gene TRBJ1-2; 9 bases map to TRBD1. Trimming took 9 bases from V and 6 from J; bases not matched to a gene: 8. There are 13 residues in the CDR3. Looked up from germline, CDR1 is SNHLY and CDR2 is FYNNEI. The CDR3 region has the DNA TGTGCCAGAAAGGACAGGGGAGCCCATGGCTACACCTTC. This encodes CARKDRGAHGYTF.

V is TRBV7-6 and J is TRBJ2-3, with 8 bases fitting TRBD2. The junction had 4 bases not matched to a gene; V was cut back by 2 bases and J by 6 bases. The length of the CDR3 is 14 residues. CDR1 and CDR2 (germline): SGHVS, FNYEAQ. The CDR3 is CASSLQAGEDTQYF. The CDR3 nucleotides read TGTGCCAGCAGCTTACAAGCGGGAGAGGATACGCAGTATTTT. Variable domain in full (rest from reference TRBV7-6 and TRBJ2-3): GAGVSQSPRYKVTKRGQDVALRCDPISGHVSLYWYRQALGQGPEFLTYFNYEAQQDKSGLPNDRFSAERPEGSISTLTIQRTEQRDSAMYRCASSLQAGEDTQYFGPGTRLTVL.

The chain carries TRBV9 and TRBJ2-6; D gene unclear. Germline V gene lookup returns CDR1 SGDLS and CDR2 YYNGEE. V gave up 0 bases and J gave up 0 bases, with 7 bases separating them. CDR3 size: 16 residues. CDR3 nucleotides: TGTGCCAGCAGCGTAGTCAGAGACTCTGGGGCCAACGTCCTGACTTTC. It codes for CASSVVRDSGANVLTF.

This clone has only one observation. This chain uses TRBV28 with TRBJ1-2; TRBD1 might be the D (5 bases). There are 13 residues in the CDR3. The germline V gene has CDR1 MDHEN and CDR2 SYDVKM. V lost 10 bases and J lost 0, with 12 bases in between. DNA of the CDR3: TGTGCCATTGAGACAGCCTCTAACTATGGCTACACCTTC. It codes for CAIETASNYGYTF.

The chain employs TRBV11-1 and TRBJ1-2; tentative D call: TRBD1 (6 bases). This CDR3 is 12 amino acids long. In germline, CDR1 is SGHAT, CDR2 FQDESV (reference sequence). Trimming pared 4 bases from V and 7 bases from J, leaving 10 bases between. CDR3 in DNA: TGTGCCAGCAGCTCCGGAGGGGGTGGCTACACCTTC. Protein sequence: CASSSGGGGYTF.